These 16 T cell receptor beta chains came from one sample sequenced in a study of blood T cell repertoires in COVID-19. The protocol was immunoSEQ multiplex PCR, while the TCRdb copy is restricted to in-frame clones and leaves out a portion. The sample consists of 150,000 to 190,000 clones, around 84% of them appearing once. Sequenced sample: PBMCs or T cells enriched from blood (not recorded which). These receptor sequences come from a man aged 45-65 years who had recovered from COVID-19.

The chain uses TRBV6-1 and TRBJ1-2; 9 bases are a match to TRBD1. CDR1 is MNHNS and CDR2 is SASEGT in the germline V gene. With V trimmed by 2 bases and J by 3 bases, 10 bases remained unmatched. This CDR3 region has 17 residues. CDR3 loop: CASSERGTGFRDYGYTF. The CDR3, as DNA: TGTGCCAGCAGTGAACGTGGGACAGGGTTTCGTGACTATGGCTACACCTTC.

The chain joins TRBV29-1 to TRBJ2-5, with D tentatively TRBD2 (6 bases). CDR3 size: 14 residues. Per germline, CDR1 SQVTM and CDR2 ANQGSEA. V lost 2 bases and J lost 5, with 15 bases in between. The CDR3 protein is CSVERSGRMETQYF. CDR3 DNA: TGCAGCGTTGAAAGGTCAGGGAGGATGGAGACCCAGTACTTC.

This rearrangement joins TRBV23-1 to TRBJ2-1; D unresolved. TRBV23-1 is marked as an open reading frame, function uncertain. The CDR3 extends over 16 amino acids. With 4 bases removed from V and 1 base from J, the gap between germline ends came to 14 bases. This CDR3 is CASSPKTKESYNEQFF. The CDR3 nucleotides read TGCGCCAGCAGTCCCAAGACAAAAGAATCCTACAATGAGCAGTTCTTC.

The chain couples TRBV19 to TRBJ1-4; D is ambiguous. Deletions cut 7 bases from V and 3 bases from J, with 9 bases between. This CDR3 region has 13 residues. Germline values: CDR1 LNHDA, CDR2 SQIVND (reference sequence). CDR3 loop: CASKEWSNEKLFF. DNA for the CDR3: TGTGCCAGTAAGGAGTGGTCTAATGAAAAACTGTTTTTT.

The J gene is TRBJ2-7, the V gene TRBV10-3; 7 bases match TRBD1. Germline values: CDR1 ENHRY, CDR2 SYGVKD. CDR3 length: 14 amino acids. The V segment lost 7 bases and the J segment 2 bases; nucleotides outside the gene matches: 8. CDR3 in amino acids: CAIKPGQSTYEQYF. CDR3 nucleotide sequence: TGTGCCATCAAACCGGGACAGTCCACCTACGAGCAGTACTTC.

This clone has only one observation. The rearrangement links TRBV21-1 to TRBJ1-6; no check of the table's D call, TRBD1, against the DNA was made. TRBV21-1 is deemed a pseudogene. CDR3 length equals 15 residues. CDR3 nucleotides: TGTGCCAGCGGGCCGCGTCGAGTCTATAATTCACCCCTCCACTTT. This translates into CASGPRRVYNSPLHF.

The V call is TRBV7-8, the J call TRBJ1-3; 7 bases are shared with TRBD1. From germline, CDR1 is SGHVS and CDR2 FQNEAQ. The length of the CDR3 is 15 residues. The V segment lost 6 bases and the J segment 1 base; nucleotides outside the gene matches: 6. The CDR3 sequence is CASSPTGRSGNTIYF. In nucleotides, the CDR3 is TGTGCCAGCAGTCCGACAGGGAGGTCTGGAAACACCATATATTTT.

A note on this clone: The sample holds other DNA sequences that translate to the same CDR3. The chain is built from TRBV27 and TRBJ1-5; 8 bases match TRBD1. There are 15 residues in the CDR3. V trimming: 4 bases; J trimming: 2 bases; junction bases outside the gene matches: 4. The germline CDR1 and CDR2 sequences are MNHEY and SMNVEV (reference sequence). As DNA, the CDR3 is TGTGCCAGCAGTTCCAGGGGGCTTGGCAATCAGCCCCAGCATTTT. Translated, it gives CASSSRGLGNQPQHF.

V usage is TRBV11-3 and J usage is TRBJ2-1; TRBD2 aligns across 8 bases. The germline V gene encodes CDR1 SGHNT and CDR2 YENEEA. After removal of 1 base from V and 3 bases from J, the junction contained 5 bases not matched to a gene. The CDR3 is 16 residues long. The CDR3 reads CASSLGLSGGYNEQFF. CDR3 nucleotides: TGTGCCAGCAGCTTAGGTTTGAGCGGGGGCTACAATGAGCAGTTCTTC. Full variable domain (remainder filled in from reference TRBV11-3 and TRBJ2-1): EAGVVQSPRYKIIEKKQPVAFWCNPISGHNTLYWYLQNLGQGPELLIRYENEEAVDDSQLPKDRFSAERLKGVDSTLKIQPAELGDSAVYLCASSLGLSGGYNEQFFGPGTRLTVL.

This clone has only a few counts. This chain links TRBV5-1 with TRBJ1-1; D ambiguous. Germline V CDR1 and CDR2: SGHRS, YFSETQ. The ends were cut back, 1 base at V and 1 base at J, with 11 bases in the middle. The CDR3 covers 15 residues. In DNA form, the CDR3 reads TGCGCCAGCAGCTTGCCCGACCCGGGGAACACTGAAGCTTTCTTT. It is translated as CASSLPDPGNTEAFF.

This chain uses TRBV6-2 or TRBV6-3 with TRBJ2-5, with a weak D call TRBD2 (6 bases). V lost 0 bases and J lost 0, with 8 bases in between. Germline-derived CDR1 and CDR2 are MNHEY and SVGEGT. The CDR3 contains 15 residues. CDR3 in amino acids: CASSYSGGDQETQYF. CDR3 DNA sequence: TGTGCCAGCAGTTACTCGGGGGGAGACCAAGAGACCCAGTACTTC.

The CDR3: CASSPQTGGNTEAFF. DNA for the CDR3: TGTGCCAGCTCACCCCAGACAGGGGGAAACACTGAAGCTTTCTTT. V and J are TRBV18 and TRBJ1-1, with 9 bases that match TRBD1. The V gene's germline CDR1 is KGHSH and CDR2 LQKENI. The trim removed 3 bases at V and 2 bases at J, leaving 4 bases unmatched. CDR3 size: 15 residues. The full variable domain, in which reference TRBV18 and TRBJ1-1 provide the parts outside the CDR3, is NAGVMQNPRHLVRRRGQEARLRCSPMKGHSHVYWYRQLPEEGLKFMVYLQKENIIDESGMPKERFSAEFPKEGPSILRIQQVVRGDSAAYFCASSPQTGGNTEAFFGQGTRLTVV.

CDR3 in DNA: TGTGCCAGCACAGGGAATAGGGGTGAAAAACTGTTTTTT. Translating it yields CASTGNRGEKLFF. The chain recombines TRBV2 with TRBJ1-4; maybe TRBD1 (5 bases). Germline-derived CDR1 and CDR2 are SNHLY and FYNNEI. The CDR3 loop spans 13 amino acids. Trimming took 7 bases from V and 7 from J, leaving 13 bases between them. The whole variable domain, remainder taken from reference TRBV2 and TRBJ1-4, is EPEVTQTPSHQVTQMGQEVILRCVPISNHLYFYWYRQILGQKVEFLVSFYNNEISEKSEIFDDQFSVERPDGSNFTLKIRSTKLEDSAMYFCASTGNRGEKLFFGSGTQLSVL.

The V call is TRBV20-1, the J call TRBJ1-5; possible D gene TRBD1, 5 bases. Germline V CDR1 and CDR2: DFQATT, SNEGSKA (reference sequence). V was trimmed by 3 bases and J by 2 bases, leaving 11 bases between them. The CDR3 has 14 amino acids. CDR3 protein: CSASPDSGNQPQHF. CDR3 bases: TGCAGTGCTAGTCCCGACAGTGGCAATCAGCCCCAGCATTTT.

The CDR3 DNA sequence: TGTGCCAGCAGCTTGGACAGGGGCAGCTCTGGGGCCAACGTCCTGACTTTC. Protein product: CASSLDRGSSGANVLTF. The chain carries TRBV7-9 and TRBJ2-6; 9 bases are a match to TRBD1. This CDR3 is built from 17 residues. V was pared by 3 bases and J by 0 bases, with 3 bases of the junction left unmatched. The germline V gene has CDR1 SEHNR and CDR2 FQNEAQ (reference sequence).

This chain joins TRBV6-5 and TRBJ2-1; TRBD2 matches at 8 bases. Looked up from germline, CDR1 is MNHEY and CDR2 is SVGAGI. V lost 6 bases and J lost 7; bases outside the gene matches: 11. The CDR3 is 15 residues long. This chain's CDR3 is CASRVLRGGSNEQFF. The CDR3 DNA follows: TGTGCCAGCAGAGTGCTTCGGGGGGGGAGTAATGAGCAGTTCTTC.